A single sample gave rise to the 5 T cell receptor beta chains below, sequenced in a study of CD8 T cells in Susac syndrome. RNA totalling roughly 0.45 to 1 ug underwent reverse transcription with random hexamers. TCRdb reprocessed the immunoSEQ multiplex PCR reads with MiXCR, giving one entry per CDR3 protein. Here the sample spans 70,000 to 95,000 distinct CDR3 sequences, around 94% being singletons. Sequencing was carried out using CD8+ T cells from PBMCs. The receptor source for this set is a human donor with Susac syndrome.

This chain links TRBV29-1 with TRBJ2-2; TRBD1 agrees at 10 bases. V was pared by 3 bases and J by 5 bases, with 6 bases of the junction left unmatched. Germline CDR1 is SQVTM and CDR2 is ANQGSEA. This CDR3 region has 15 residues. CDR3 sequence (DNA): TGCAGCGTTGAGCCACGGGACAGGGGTACCGGGGAGCTGTTTTTT. It is translated as CSVEPRDRGTGELFF.

The chain couples TRBV29-1 to TRBJ2-1; 13 bases match TRBD2. Trimming took 5 bases from V and 5 from J; bases not matched to a gene: 9. The CDR3 is made up of 16 amino acids. Germline assignment: CDR1 SQVTM and CDR2 ANQGSEA. Written as DNA, the CDR3 is TGCAGCGTTCGAGAGCCTACTAGCGGGGGGGACAATGAGCAGTTCTTC. This translates into CSVREPTSGGDNEQFF.

V gene TRBV5-6 combines with J gene TRBJ2-7; TRBD1 or TRBD2 may be the D gene (6 bases each). Trimming took 4 bases from V and 2 from J, leaving 16 bases between them. The CDR3 is 15 residues long. Germline assignment: CDR1 SGHDT and CDR2 YYEEEE. The CDR3 region has the DNA TGTGCCAGCAGCCCTTACAGGGAGGTGGCCTACGAGCAGTACTTC. It translates to CASSPYREVAYEQYF.

In its sample, this clonotype was seen once. This chain joins TRBV28 and TRBJ1-1; D unresolved. CDR1 and CDR2 from the germline V gene are MDHEN and SYDVKM. This CDR3 contains 15 residues. Trimming left V 4 bases short and J 6 bases short, with 18 bases between. Here the CDR3 DNA reads TGTGCCAGCAGTTCGTATTTGGGTATCCGCCCTGAAGCTTTCTTT. As protein: CASSSYLGIRPEAFF.

The chain uses TRBV15 and TRBJ2-1; perhaps D is TRBD1 or TRBD2 (5 bases each). The ends were cut back, 1 base at V and 5 bases at J, with 9 bases in the middle. The germline V gene encodes CDR1 LNHNV and CDR2 YYDKDF (reference sequence). The CDR3 spans 14 residues. As DNA, the CDR3 is TGTGCCACCAGCAGAGGGGACGAGGACAATGAGCAGTTCTTC. The encoded protein is CATSRGDEDNEQFF.